This passage covers 30 T cell receptor beta chains from one sample sequenced in a study of neurological immune-mediated disorders (dated by TCRdb to about 2019). In the paper's terms, the time point label means: technical triplicate 1. Library creation used 5' RACE. The sequencing machine was an Illumina HiSeq 2500. TCRdb reprocessing: public reads trimmed at Q25 with fastp, clones called with MiXCR, in-frame beta chains kept. CDR3 protein sequences are deduplicated, and each keeps its most common genes and DNA. The sample table records about 38,000 distinct CDR3 sequences; 11% of these occur just once. About 4% of the sample lies in the top ten. The sample taken for sequencing was PBMCs. The receptor set was obtained from a man in his sixties with HTLV-1-associated myelopathy (HAM/TSP).

This clonotype was seen a handful of times. The chain employs TRBV7-9 and TRBJ2-5; 7 bases match TRBD2. The V and J ends lost 1 base and 5 bases, in that order; junction bases with no gene match: 13. Per germline, CDR1 SEHNR and CDR2 FQNEAQ (reference sequence). There are 17 residues in the CDR3. CDR3 coding DNA: TGTGCCAGCAGCTTAGATAAGTCCGGGATGCGGGGGGAGACCCAGTACTTC. It specifies CASSLDKSGMRGETQYF.

This clonotype was detected ten times or more. CDR3 coding DNA: TGTGCCAGCAGCTTGTCCAGGAATCAGCCCCAGCATTTT. Translated, it gives CASSLSRNQPQHF. The V gene is TRBV5-6, the J gene TRBJ1-5; D ambiguous. V lost 1 base and J 4 bases, leaving 6 bases between the germline ends. The germline gives CDR1 SGHDT, CDR2 YYEEEE. This CDR3 has 13 residues.

This clonotype was seen many times. The chain employs TRBV28 and TRBJ2-7; TRBD2 agrees at 12 bases. With V trimmed by 7 bases and J by 3 bases, 7 bases remained unmatched. The CDR3 sequence is 15 residues long. Germline V gives CDR1 MDHEN, CDR2 SYDVKM. The CDR3 DNA reads as TGTGCCAGCACGACTAGCGGGAGCAGAAACTACGAGCAGTACTTC. Translating it yields CASTTSGSRNYEQYF.

In this sample, this clonotype turned up many times. V is TRBV9 and J is TRBJ2-7; 7 nucleotides line up with TRBD1. V gave up 4 bases and J gave up 6 bases; unmatched junction bases: 10. CDR1 is SGDLS, CDR2 YYNGEE, per germline. The length of the CDR3 is 14 residues. CDR3: CASSPQTGTGEQYF. The CDR3 coding sequence is TGTGCCAGCAGCCCACAGACAGGGACGGGCGAGCAGTACTTC. Filled out from reference TRBV9 and TRBJ2-7, the complete variable domain reads DSGVTQTPKHLITATGQRVTLRCSPRSGDLSVYWYQQSLDQGLQFLIQYYNGEERAKGNILERFSAQQFPDLHSELNLSSLELGDSALYFCASSPQTGTGEQYFGPGTRLTVT.

This clonotype was observed many times. This chain links TRBV7-8 with TRBJ1-2; TRBD1 matches 7 bases. Germline CDR1 and CDR2: SGHVS and FQNEAQ. V shed 4 bases and J 3 bases; nucleotides not matched to a gene: 8. This CDR3 comprises 15 residues. This CDR3 reads CASSSRLGTDYGYTF. CDR3 bases: TGTGCCAGCAGCTCCCGGCTAGGGACAGACTATGGCTACACCTTC.

This clonotype showed up many times. The rearrangement links TRBV5-1 to TRBJ2-5; D possibly corresponds to TRBD2 (6 bases). Germline CDR1 SGHRS, CDR2 YFSETQ. The CDR3 sequence is 14 residues long. The V and J ends lost 3 bases and 3 bases respectively, with 12 bases between them. CDR3 DNA sequence: TGCGCCAGCAGCTGGTCGGGAGCTAAAGAGACCCAGTACTTC. As protein: CASSWSGAKETQYF.

This clonotype was found many times. The rearrangement uses TRBV7-2 and TRBJ2-3, with D possibly TRBD2 on 5 matching bases. The CDR3 consists of 15 residues. V was pared by 3 bases and J by 2 bases, with 12 bases between. Germline values: CDR1 SGHTA, CDR2 FQGNSA. DNA of the CDR3: TGTGCCAGCAGCTTTATGGCGGGTCTCACAGATACGCAGTATTTT. It specifies CASSFMAGLTDTQYF.

This clonotype was counted at least ten times. The chain couples TRBV20-1 to TRBJ2-7; D assignment may be TRBD1 or TRBD2 (6 bases each). Germline-derived CDR1 and CDR2 are DFQATT and SNEGSKA (reference sequence). The germline V and J ends were trimmed by 6 bases and 3 bases, with 15 bases remaining between them. The CDR3 has 13 amino acids. The CDR3 loop reads CSAPGGGNYEQYF. CDR3 sequence (DNA): TGCAGTGCCCCCGGAGGGGGAAACTACGAGCAGTACTTC.

A note on this clonotype: This may be a read error, as it is one base from a much larger clone. J is TRBJ2-7 and V is TRBV7-9; 9 bases are a match to TRBD2. The CDR3 sequence is 16 residues long. From germline, CDR1 is SEHNR and CDR2 FQNEAQ (reference sequence). The CDR3 DNA sequence: TGTGCCATCAGCTTATACATAGCGGGAGCCCCCTACGAGCAGTACTTC. Translation: CAISLYIAGAPYEQYF.

This chain joins TRBV10-2 and TRBJ2-5; D not resolved. Looked up from germline, CDR1 is WSHSY and CDR2 is SAAADI. This CDR3 region has 13 residues. Trimming cost V 4 bases and J 2 bases, with 8 bases left between them. The CDR3 protein is CASSVPGQETQYF. CDR3 DNA sequence: TGCGCCAGCAGTGTCCCGGGTCAAGAGACCCAGTACTTC.

This clonotype was detected ten times or more. The V gene is TRBV5-1, the J gene TRBJ2-3, with a tentative D call TRBD2 (5 bases). CDR3 size: 15 residues. Germline CDR1 and CDR2: SGHRS and YFSETQ. The V end lost 4 bases, the J end lost 4 bases, and 16 bases lay between the germline ends. The CDR3 region is CASSAGGPFSDTQYF. The CDR3 region has the DNA TGCGCCAGCAGCGCTGGAGGCCCCTTTTCAGATACGCAGTATTTT.

This clonotype was counted ten times or more. The chain has TRBV28 and TRBJ2-3; 10 nucleotides line up with TRBD2. Losses at the gene ends were 7 bases for V and 4 bases for J; bases not matched to a gene: 8. The CDR3 is 15 residues long. The germline V gene has CDR1 MDHEN and CDR2 SYDVKM. This CDR3 reads CASKAKLAGADTQYF. DNA of the CDR3: TGTGCCAGCAAAGCTAAGCTAGCGGGAGCAGATACGCAGTATTTT.

This chain joins TRBV20-1 and TRBJ1-3; tentative D call: TRBD1 (6 bases). This CDR3 spans 13 amino acids. Germline-derived CDR1 and CDR2 are DFQATT and SNEGSKA (reference sequence). Trimming removed 1 base from V and 4 bases from J, with 8 bases in between. In nucleotides, the CDR3 is TGCAGTGCTAGAGCGGGACACGGAAACACCATATATTTT. Translating gives CSARAGHGNTIYF.

To note about this clonotype: One end of the junction varies from germline; a read error may be responsible. The DNA for the CDR3 is TGTGCCAGCATCCCTGACAGGGGGGTCTACGAGCATTACTTC. This encodes CASIPDRGVYEHYF. This chain links TRBV2 with TRBJ2-7, with TRBD1 matching over 9 bases. CDR1 and CDR2 (germline): SNHLY, FYNNEI. The CDR3 has 14 residues.

This clonotype was found many times. The gene calls are TRBV10-3 and TRBJ2-3; 8 positions match TRBD1. The CDR3 spans 15 residues. Germline-derived CDR1 and CDR2 are ENHRY and SYGVKD. Germline trimming cut 5 bases from V and 3 bases from J; bases unmatched to any gene: 7. Written as DNA, the CDR3 is TGTGCCATCAGTCCTCAGGGGGCGGAGACAGATACGCAGTATTTT. Translating it yields CAISPQGAETDTQYF.

This clonotype was counted at least ten times. This chain connects TRBV6-2 or TRBV6-3 to TRBJ2-1; 16 nucleotides match TRBD2. Per germline, CDR1 MNHEY and CDR2 SVGEGT. The V gene end was trimmed by 7 bases and the J gene end by 7 bases; junction bases not matched to a gene: 13. The CDR3 is made up of 18 amino acids. The CDR3 coding sequence is TGTGCCAGCACCCCGGGGACTAGCGGGAGGGCCGTAGGGAATGAGCAGTTCTTC. Protein: CASTPGTSGRAVGNEQFF.

At least ten counts were recorded for this clonotype. This chain uses TRBV12-3 or TRBV12-4 with TRBJ2-7; 11 positions agree with TRBD1. CDR3 length: 14 residues. V lost 5 bases to trimming and J lost 6 bases; unmatched junction nucleotides: 6. The CDR3 DNA sequence: TGTGCCAGCAGTATAGGACAGGGGGCGGCCGAGCAGTACTTC. This sequence encodes CASSIGQGAAEQYF.

Many counts were recorded for this clonotype. This chain connects TRBV7-2 to TRBJ2-3; 10 nucleotides match TRBD1. Germline values: CDR1 SGHTA, CDR2 FQGNSA. The V gene end was trimmed by 4 bases and the J gene end by 4 bases; junction bases not matched to a gene: 11. The CDR3 length is 17 residues. The CDR3 nucleotides read TGTGCCAGCAGCTGGGGACAGGGGAAGGGCAGCCCAGATACGCAGTATTTT. This translates into CASSWGQGKGSPDTQYF.

The chain employs TRBV6-6 and TRBJ1-5; possible D gene TRBD1, 5 bases. Trimming pared 0 bases from V and 6 bases from J, leaving 12 bases between. CDR3 length: 15 residues. Germline values: CDR1 MNHNY, CDR2 SVGAGI (reference sequence). The CDR3 region has the DNA TGTGCCAGCAGTTACTCGAATACCGGGGCTCAGCCCCAGCATTTT. Translating it yields CASSYSNTGAQPQHF.

At least ten counts were recorded for this clonotype. The chain carries TRBV3-1 and TRBJ1-2; no firm D call. Germline assignment: CDR1 LGHDT and CDR2 YNNKEL (reference sequence). Trimming took 2 bases from V and 2 from J, leaving 15 bases between them. CDR3 length equals 16 residues. The CDR3 coding sequence is TGTGCCAGCAGCCAATCAAGGGTTTCCGGGAACTATGGCTACACCTTC. This codes for CASSQSRVSGNYGYTF.

This clonotype has at least ten counts. The chain employs TRBV5-1 and TRBJ2-7; D is unclear. Germline CDR1 SGHRS, CDR2 YFSETQ. The CDR3 consists of 15 residues. Between the trimmed V and J ends, which lost 3 bases and 0 bases, there was a span of 13 bases. The CDR3 is CASSWPRVSSYEQYF. CDR3 DNA sequence: TGCGCCAGCAGCTGGCCCCGGGTCAGCTCCTACGAGCAGTACTTC.

This clonotype was seen repeatedly, ten times or more. The gene calls are TRBV5-1 and TRBJ2-3; 7 bases align to TRBD1. The germline V gene encodes CDR1 SGHRS and CDR2 YFSETQ. The trim removed 2 bases at V and 2 bases at J, leaving 5 bases unmatched. This CDR3 is built from 15 residues. The CDR3 is CASSFGGQITDTQYF. The DNA for the CDR3 is TGCGCCAGCAGCTTTGGGGGACAGATCACAGATACGCAGTATTTT.

This clonotype has a count of ten or more. This chain connects TRBV20-1 to TRBJ1-5, with 9 nucleotides matching TRBD1. V lost 3 bases and J lost 5; bases outside the gene matches: 8. CDR1 is DFQATT and CDR2 is SNEGSKA in the germline V gene (reference sequence). The CDR3 totals 15 residues. This chain's CDR3 is CSARRGQGTYQPQHF. Here the CDR3 DNA reads TGCAGTGCTAGGAGAGGACAGGGGACTTATCAGCCCCAGCATTTT.

This clonotype was counted many times. The gene calls are TRBV12-3 or TRBV12-4 and TRBJ2-7, with TRBD1 matching 9 bases. The J segment lost 1 base and the V segment lost 3 bases, leaving 4 bases of the junction unmatched. This CDR3 is 15 amino acids long. The CDR3, as DNA: TGTGCCAGCAGTTTTGTAGGACAGGGGTCCTACGAGCAGTACTTC. This codes for CASSFVGQGSYEQYF.

This clonotype was seen a handful of times. This CDR3 is missing its conserved last phenylalanine or tryptophan, likely due to a read error. Because the CDR3's place on the DNA is in doubt, the DNA is left out and the CDR3 is given as listed by TCRdb. The rearrangement joins TRBV3-1 to TRBJ2-1. Termini included, the CDR3 measures 14 amino acids. CDR1 LGHDT and CDR2 YNNKEL come from the germline V gene (reference sequence). Here the CDR3 reads CASSQEPSGNEQLL.

This clonotype showed up many times. The V gene is TRBV5-1, the J gene TRBJ1-4; D call uncertain. The CDR3 runs 15 residues. Trimming cost V 4 bases and J 5 bases, with 15 bases left between them. Germline V gene lookup returns CDR1 SGHRS and CDR2 YFSETQ. The CDR3 DNA is TGCGCCAGCAGCCCTGACGGCCGAAGGAATGAAAAACTGTTTTTT. It yields the protein CASSPDGRRNEKLFF.

This clonotype has a count of ten or more. The V and J genes are TRBV6-1 and TRBJ2-3; weak D call: TRBD2 (6 bases). Deletions cut 3 bases from V and 1 base from J, with 8 bases between. The CDR3 spans 14 residues. Per germline, CDR1 MNHNS and CDR2 SASEGT. Here the CDR3 reads CASSEPGGTDTQYF. CDR3 nucleotide sequence: TGTGCCAGCAGTGAGCCGGGGGGCACAGATACGCAGTATTTT.

This clonotype has more than one count but fewer than ten. The chain uses TRBV2 and TRBJ2-1, with TRBD2 matching over 8 bases. V lost 2 bases to trimming and J lost 6 bases; unmatched junction nucleotides: 3. Germline V gene sequence: CDR1 SNHLY, CDR2 FYNNEI. CDR3 length: 14 residues. The DNA of the CDR3 is TGTGCCAGCAGTGAAAGCGGGAGAGGCAATGAGCAGTTCTTC. Its translation is CASSESGRGNEQFF.

This clonotype has a count of ten or more. This chain uses TRBV20-1 with TRBJ2-3, with TRBD2 as a possible D gene (6 bases). The germline gives CDR1 DFQATT, CDR2 SNEGSKA (reference sequence). With 2 bases removed from V and 5 bases from J, the gap between germline ends came to 14 bases. This CDR3 is built from 14 residues. The CDR3 nucleotides read TGCAGTGCTAGACAGTCGCCCGGGGGAGATACGCAGTATTTT. As protein: CSARQSPGGDTQYF.

This clonotype showed up many times. The chain combines TRBV27 with TRBJ2-7, with D possibly matching TRBD2 (5 bases). The CDR3 contains 14 residues. V lost 5 bases and J lost 3, with 14 bases in between. In germline, CDR1 is MNHEY, CDR2 SMNVEV (reference sequence). The CDR3 DNA is TGTGCCAGCAGTCCCACGAGGGAGTTCTACGAGCAGTACTTC. As protein: CASSPTREFYEQYF.